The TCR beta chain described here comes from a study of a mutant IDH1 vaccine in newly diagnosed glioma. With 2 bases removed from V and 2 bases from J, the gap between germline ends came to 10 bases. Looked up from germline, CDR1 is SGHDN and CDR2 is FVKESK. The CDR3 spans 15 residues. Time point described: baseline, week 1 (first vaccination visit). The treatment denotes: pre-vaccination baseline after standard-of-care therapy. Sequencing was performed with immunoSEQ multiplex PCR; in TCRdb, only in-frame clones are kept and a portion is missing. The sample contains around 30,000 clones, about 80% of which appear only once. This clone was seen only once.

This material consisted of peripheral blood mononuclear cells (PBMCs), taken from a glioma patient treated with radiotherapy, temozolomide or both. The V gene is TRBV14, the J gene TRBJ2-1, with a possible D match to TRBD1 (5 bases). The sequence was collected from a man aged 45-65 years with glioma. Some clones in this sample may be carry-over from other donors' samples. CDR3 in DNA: TGTGCCAGCAGCCAAAGGGGCGGTCCCTACAATGAGCAGTTCTTC. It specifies CASSQRGGPYNEQFF.